Shown below are 26 T cell receptor beta chains from a single sample sequenced in a study of blood T cell repertoires in COVID-19. Measured with immunoSEQ multiplex PCR; TCRdb has only the in-frame clones, and not every one. The sample includes roughly 87,000 clones, approximately 84% of them seen just once. Sequences were obtained from peripheral blood. The receptors derive from a woman aged 55-69 years with acute or convalescent COVID-19.

Here the CDR3 DNA reads TGTGCCAGCAGCCTCAGGGGGACAGCGAACACCGGGGAGCTGTTTTTT. As protein: CASSLRGTANTGELFF. V gene TRBV3-1 (or the pseudogene TRBV3-2) combines with J gene TRBJ2-2; TRBD1 matches 7 bases. J was trimmed by 0 bases and V by 4 bases; bases with no gene match: 5. Germline V CDR1 and CDR2: LGHDT, YNNKEL (reference sequence). The length of the CDR3 is 16 residues.

This clone was picked up a small number of times. The genes are TRBV2 and TRBJ1-6; the D gene is possibly TRBD1 (5 bases). In germline, CDR1 is SNHLY, CDR2 FYNNEI. With 6 bases removed from V and 1 base from J, the gap between germline ends came to 16 bases. The CDR3 sequence is 17 residues long. In DNA, the CDR3 is TGTGCCAGCAGCTCCGGACCGGGGGTGTCCTATAATTCACCCCTCCACTTT. As protein: CASSSGPGVSYNSPLHF.

This clone was detected only once. The genes are TRBV6-6 and TRBJ1-5, with D unclear. Germline V CDR1 and CDR2: MNHNY, SVGAGI (reference sequence). Trimming pared 6 bases from V and 4 bases from J, leaving 7 bases between. The CDR3 extends over 12 amino acids. DNA for the CDR3: TGTGCCAGCAGCGTAGATAATCAGCCCCAGCATTTT. Translation gives CASSVDNQPQHF.

The rearrangement links TRBV27 to TRBJ1-1; the match to TRBD1 covers 7 bases. Germline CDR1 MNHEY, CDR2 SMNVEV (reference sequence). Unmatched junction bases numbered 15, after V lost 6 bases and J lost 2 bases. CDR3 length equals 17 residues. The CDR3 DNA sequence: TGTGCCAGCAGCTCTAGCGTTTCCAGGGGGGTAAACACTGAAGCTTTCTTT. Translating it yields CASSSSVSRGVNTEAFF.

This clone was observed a handful of times. The J gene is TRBJ2-3, the V gene TRBV6-2 or TRBV6-3, with D unclear. CDR3 length: 17 residues. Trimming took 2 bases from V and 2 from J, leaving 17 bases between them. Germline CDR1 is MNHEY and CDR2 is SVGEGT. The chain's CDR3 is CASSYGLGYTVTDTQYF. In DNA form, the CDR3 reads TGTGCCAGCAGTTACGGGCTCGGATATACAGTCACAGATACGCAGTATTTT.

The chain combines TRBV7-9 with TRBJ2-7, with D maybe TRBD1 (5 bases). Germline V CDR1 and CDR2: SEHNR, FQNEAQ (reference sequence). This CDR3 has 14 amino acids. Trimming removed 6 bases from V and 0 bases from J, with 12 bases in between. CDR3 sequence: CASSPRQSSYEQYF. The CDR3, as DNA: TGTGCCAGCAGTCCACGACAGAGCTCCTACGAGCAGTACTTC.

The chain joins TRBV3-1 (or the pseudogene TRBV3-2) to TRBJ1-1; unclear D gene. Trimming removed 4 bases at V and 3 bases at J, with 9 bases between. The CDR3 consists of 13 residues. Germline lookup yields CDR1 LGHDT and CDR2 YNNKEL (reference sequence). CDR3 sequence (DNA): TGTGCCAGCAGCCCGGTTGAAGACACTGAAGCTTTCTTT. Amino acid sequence: CASSPVEDTEAFF.

The J gene is TRBJ1-4, the V gene TRBV28; D unresolved. The CDR3 runs 11 residues. The V end was cut by 5 bases, the J end by 13 bases, with 11 bases between. CDR1 is MDHEN, CDR2 SYDVKM, per germline. The CDR3 DNA is TGTGCCAGCAGTCCCCCCCCAGGACTGTTTTTT. Its translation is CASSPPPGLFF.

The sample holds a few counts of this clone. J is TRBJ2-4 and V is TRBV18; 9 bases line up with TRBD1. This CDR3 region has 16 residues. CDR1 and CDR2 (germline): KGHSH, LQKENI. With 3 bases clipped from V and 12 bases from J, the junction kept 15 bases outside the gene matches. CDR3 sequence (DNA): TGTGCCAGCTCACCTTCCGGGACAGGGCTCCCCCAGACTCAGTACTTC. Translating gives CASSPSGTGLPQTQYF. The full variable domain, its missing parts supplied by reference TRBV18 and TRBJ2-4, is NAGVMQNPRHLVRRRGQEARLRCSPMKGHSHVYWYRQLPEEGLKFMVYLQKENIIDESGMPKERFSAEFPKEGPSILRIQQVVRGDSAAYFCASSPSGTGLPQTQYFGAGTRLSVL.

This rearrangement joins TRBV5-1 to TRBJ1-4; 11 bases map to TRBD1. The germline V gene encodes CDR1 SGHRS and CDR2 YFSETQ. CDR3 size: 15 residues. The J segment lost 4 bases and the V segment lost 4 bases, leaving 3 bases of the junction unmatched. CDR3 sequence (DNA): TGCGCCAGCAGCCCGGGGACAGGGGGTAATGAAAAACTGTTTTTT. Translation: CASSPGTGGNEKLFF. Drawing the rest from reference TRBV5-1 and TRBJ1-4, the complete variable domain is KAGVTQTPRYLIKTRGQQVTLSCSPISGHRSVSWYQQTPGQGLQFLFEYFSETQRNKGNFPGRFSGRQFSNSRSEMNVSTLELGDSALYLCASSPGTGGNEKLFFGSGTQLSVL.

The V gene is TRBV7-2, the J gene TRBJ2-7; 10 bases are shared with TRBD2. Germline lookup yields CDR1 SGHTA and CDR2 FQGNSA. This CDR3 comprises 17 residues. V lost 2 bases and J lost 6; bases outside the gene matches: 13. This CDR3 is CASSLREPLAGVGEQYF. The CDR3 DNA is TGTGCCAGCAGCTTAAGGGAGCCCCTAGCGGGGGTTGGCGAGCAGTACTTC.

The chain has TRBV12-5 and TRBJ2-7; 9 positions match TRBD1. The CDR3 sequence is 15 residues long. CDR1 is LGHNT, CDR2 FRNRAP, per germline. Trimming took 7 bases from V and 2 from J; bases not matched to a gene: 9. The CDR3 sequence is CASEGLDRGTYEQYF. The CDR3 DNA reads TGTGCTAGTGAAGGGTTGGACAGGGGCACCTACGAGCAGTACTTC.

V gene TRBV7-3 combines with J gene TRBJ1-1; D ambiguous. Per germline, CDR1 SGHTA and CDR2 FQGTGA. The CDR3 extends over 15 amino acids. V was cut by 2 bases and J by 4 bases, with 14 bases left in between. As DNA, the CDR3 is TGTGCCAGCAGCTTATCCTTTAACGGGGTCACTGAAGCTTTCTTT. Translated, it gives CASSLSFNGVTEAFF.

This chain links TRBV5-5 with TRBJ2-7; tentative D call: TRBD2 (6 bases). CDR1 is SGHKS, CDR2 YYEKEE, per germline (reference sequence). CDR3 length: 15 amino acids. Trimming took 4 bases from V and 1 from J, leaving 15 bases between them. CDR3 sequence reads: CASSPSPGESYEQYF. The CDR3 DNA sequence: TGTGCCAGCAGCCCCTCACCGGGGGAGTCCTACGAGCAGTACTTC.

The chain employs TRBV4-1 and TRBJ1-3; the D is unclear. The CDR3 spans 16 residues. V lost 0 bases to trimming and J lost 0 bases, with 9 bases between them. Germline V CDR1 and CDR2: MGHRA, YSYEKL. CDR3 sequence (DNA): TGCGCCAGCAGCCAAGATGAAGCCGTCTCTGGAAACACCATATATTTT. Translating it yields CASSQDEAVSGNTIYF.

The chain is built from TRBV28 and TRBJ2-7; tentatively, D is TRBD2 (5 bases). The CDR3 extends over 13 amino acids. Per the germline V gene, CDR1 is MDHEN and CDR2 is SYDVKM. The V end lost 3 bases, the J end lost 1 base, and 7 bases lay between the germline ends. This CDR3 reads CASSFRGSYEQYF. CDR3 DNA: TGTGCCAGCAGTTTCCGGGGATCCTACGAGCAGTACTTC. Full variable domain (missing parts from reference TRBV28 and TRBJ2-7): DVKVTQSSRYLVKRTGEKVFLECVQDMDHENMFWYRQDPGLGLRLIYFSYDVKMKEKGDIPEGYSVSREKKERFSLILESASTNQTSMYLCASSFRGSYEQYFGPGTRLTVT.

V and J are TRBV11-3 and TRBJ2-7; 8 bases map to TRBD2. This CDR3 spans 13 amino acids. Germline loops: CDR1 SGHNT, CDR2 YENEEA. The J segment lost 7 bases and the V segment lost 5 bases, leaving 7 bases of the junction unmatched. The CDR3 DNA reads as TGTGCCAGCAGCCCCGGGGGGGGGCAGGAGCAGTACTTC. Its protein is CASSPGGGQEQYF.

The rearrangement links TRBV30 to TRBJ1-5; 7 bases line up with TRBD1. V lost 7 bases and J lost 3; bases outside the gene matches: 9. Germline loops: CDR1 GTSNPN, CDR2 SVGIG (reference sequence). This CDR3 comprises 14 residues. CDR3 loop: CAFSRDSSNQPQHF. The CDR3 DNA reads TGTGCCTTCTCCCGGGACAGTTCCAATCAGCCCCAGCATTTT.

The V call is TRBV30, the J call TRBJ1-6; 7 bases map to TRBD1. Germline lookup yields CDR1 GTSNPN and CDR2 SVGIG (reference sequence). The CDR3 spans 15 residues. The V segment lost 2 bases and the J segment 7 bases; nucleotides outside the gene matches: 8. The CDR3 DNA reads as TGTGCCTGGAGTCCAGGTTACAGGGGAAATTCACCCCTCCACTTT. Its protein is CAWSPGYRGNSPLHF. Full variable domain (remainder filled in from reference TRBV30 and TRBJ1-6): SQTIHQWPATLVQPVGSPLSLECTVEGTSNPNLYWYRQAAGRGLQLLFYSVGIGQISSEVPQNLSASRPQDRQFILSSKKLLLSDSGFYLCAWSPGYRGNSPLHFGNGTRLTVT.

This clone was recorded once. This chain uses TRBV5-1 with TRBJ1-2, with 8 bases lining up with TRBD1. Germline V gene lookup returns CDR1 SGHRS and CDR2 YFSETQ. Trimming took 4 bases from V and 4 from J; bases not matched to a gene: 12. This CDR3 region has 16 residues. This CDR3 is CASSPRVDRAGYGYTF. For the CDR3, the DNA is TGCGCCAGCAGCCCCCGCGTGGACAGGGCCGGCTATGGCTACACCTTC.

The rearrangement links TRBV4-2 to TRBJ2-1, with D maybe TRBD2 (5 bases). The germline V gene has CDR1 LGHNA and CDR2 YNFKEQ. Trimming cost V 4 bases and J 10 bases, with 20 bases left between them. CDR3 size: 15 residues. CDR3 DNA: TGTGCCAGCAGCCCACCAGACTACTGGCGGGCAGAGCAGTTCTTC. Translation gives CASSPPDYWRAEQFF.

This clone turned up a few times. The V call is TRBV7-8, the J call TRBJ1-4, with D possibly matching TRBD1 (6 bases). V gave up 0 bases and J gave up 8 bases, with 10 bases separating them. Per germline, CDR1 SGHVS and CDR2 FQNEAQ. This CDR3 contains 14 residues. DNA of the CDR3: TGTGCCAGCAGCTTAGCGCGGACAGAGGAAAAACTGTTTTTT. Residues: CASSLARTEEKLFF.

The chain is built from TRBV6-5 and TRBJ1-2; 9 bases fit TRBD1. Unmatched junction bases numbered 11, after V lost 6 bases and J lost 6 bases. The CDR3 covers 15 residues. The V gene's germline CDR1 is MNHEY and CDR2 SVGAGI. The CDR3 DNA follows: TGTGCCAGCAGCCCGGATGGGACAGGGTATGATGGCTACACCTTC. Translating gives CASSPDGTGYDGYTF.

The V and J genes are TRBV7-2 and TRBJ2-7; the D is unclear. Per germline, CDR1 SGHTA and CDR2 FQGNSA. The CDR3 is 15 residues long. V was shortened by 1 base and J by 0 bases, with 10 bases between the two germline ends. CDR3 coding DNA: TGTGCCAGCAGCTTAGTGGCTAGACTCTCCTACGAGCAGTACTTC. Translating it yields CASSLVARLSYEQYF.

The V gene is TRBV6-1, the J gene TRBJ2-1, with 7 bases that match TRBD1. The germline V gene encodes CDR1 MNHNS and CDR2 SASEGT. Trimming removed 4 bases from V and 1 base from J; junction bases left unmatched: 10. This CDR3 is built from 17 residues. The CDR3 coding sequence is TGTGCCAGCAGTGGGCCACCCGGGACAGTATCCTACAATGAGCAGTTCTTC. It is translated as CASSGPPGTVSYNEQFF.

The genes are TRBV19 and TRBJ1-5; 8 bases are shared with TRBD1. The germline V gene has CDR1 LNHDA and CDR2 SQIVND (reference sequence). V lost 3 bases and J lost 3; bases outside the gene matches: 7. The CDR3 consists of 16 residues. The CDR3 region is CASSIAGDRFNQPQHF. In nucleotides, the CDR3 is TGTGCCAGTAGTATCGCCGGGGACAGGTTCAATCAGCCCCAGCATTTT.